The next 7 T cell receptor beta chains were all read from a single sample in a study of T cell responses to AZD1222 COVID-19 vaccine. Using immunoSEQ multiplex PCR, the repertoire was profiled, and TCRdb retains in-frame clones only, with some absent. This table has about 69,000 clones, about four fifths appearing once. The starting material was peripheral blood, obtained 28 days after the second AZD1222 dose. The source of these receptors is an adult who received the AZD1222 COVID-19 vaccine.

Here the CDR3 reads CASSLDRSAYGYTF. CDR3 nucleotides: TGCGCCAGCAGCTTGGATAGGTCAGCCTATGGCTACACCTTC. The chain couples TRBV5-1 to TRBJ1-2, with D unclear. Germline V gene data show CDR1 as SGHRS and CDR2 as YFSETQ. The V gene lost 0 bases and the J gene lost 4 bases, with 10 bases spanning the gap. The CDR3 is made up of 14 amino acids.

This clone was seen a single time. This chain uses TRBV25-1 with TRBJ2-7; the D gene is possibly TRBD2 (6 bases). The V end was cut by 4 bases, the J end by 6 bases, with 19 bases between. Germline V gene data show CDR1 as MGHDK and CDR2 as SYGVNS. This CDR3 spans 15 amino acids. CDR3 sequence: CASSGMTPGLTEQYF. In DNA, the CDR3 is TGTGCCAGCAGTGGGATGACACCGGGACTCACCGAGCAGTACTTC.

The chain couples TRBV30 to TRBJ1-2; no firm D call. Trimming left V 0 bases short and J 7 bases short, with 6 bases between. CDR1 GTSNPN and CDR2 SVGIG come from the germline V gene (reference sequence). The CDR3 has 11 amino acids. The CDR3 sequence: CAWSVGVGYTF. DNA of the CDR3: TGTGCCTGGAGTGTTGGGGTTGGCTACACCTTC.

This chain uses TRBV5-5 with TRBJ2-7; unclear D gene. CDR1 and CDR2 from the germline V gene are SGHKS and YYEKEE (reference sequence). The CDR3 spans 12 residues. Trimming pared 0 bases from V and 3 bases from J, leaving 4 bases between. The CDR3 here is CASSLGYYEQYF. CDR3 in DNA: TGTGCCAGCAGCTTGGGGTACTACGAGCAGTACTTC.

The chain combines TRBV20-1 with TRBJ1-2; TRBD1 might be the D (5 bases). This CDR3 region has 14 residues. Deletions cut 3 bases from V and 3 bases from J, with 14 bases between. Germline CDR1 and CDR2: DFQATT and SNEGSKA (reference sequence). The CDR3 reads CSASVGPTHYGYTF. As DNA, the CDR3 is TGCAGTGCTAGTGTGGGACCGACGCACTATGGCTACACCTTC.

The J gene is TRBJ1-1, the V gene TRBV3-1 (or the pseudogene TRBV3-2); D gene unclear. The germline V and J ends were trimmed by 2 bases and 7 bases, with 11 bases remaining between them. Germline assignment: CDR1 LGHDT and CDR2 YNNKEL (reference sequence). The CDR3 runs to 13 residues. Written as DNA, the CDR3 is TGTGCCAGCAGCCAATTAGATGGAGGTGAAGCTTTCTTT. Protein product: CASSQLDGGEAFF.

The chain recombines TRBV5-1 with TRBJ2-7, with D tentatively TRBD1 or TRBD2 (5 bases each). In germline, CDR1 is SGHRS, CDR2 YFSETQ. There are 15 residues in the CDR3. Trimming stripped 0 bases from V and 9 bases from J, with 19 bases between. The DNA of the CDR3 is TGCGCCAGCAGCTTGGGAGGGGACCTTCGTTTAGGGCAGTACTTC. It is translated as CASSLGGDLRLGQYF.